This T cell receptor beta chain was obtained from a study of cytomegalovirus exposure and HLA in healthy donors. The wider study: The study's early data release held 80 million to 95 million unique TCRs from HLA-typed donors. Points from the study as a whole: HLA restriction was apparent for most CMV-associated TCR beta chains in a later analysis.

This CDR3 is 18 amino acids long. Amplification used 60 Vbeta primers and 13 Jbeta primers. As originally analysed: Later, an analysis found about 77 million unique TCR beta chains, and around 10 million of these were shared. This table comes from immunoSEQ multiplex PCR, and its TCRdb copy is limited to in-frame clones, with some not included. Clonal size and the V and J genes are those of that table, whereas D and trimming came from the DNA. Counted here are 150,000 to 200,000 clones, 78% occurring once; the ten biggest clones make up approximately 3%. In its sample, this clone was seen a few times. Its antigen remains unknown.

The sample consisted of PBMCs. This chain uses TRBV21-1 with TRBJ1-5; TRBD1 was called by the table and not checked on the DNA. TRBV21-1 is recorded as a pseudogene. This TCR was recovered from a woman between 40 and 50 years old in good health and CMV-seronegative. The CDR3 nucleotides read TGTGCCAGCAGCCCCCGGGACAGCCGGCTTCTGAGCAATCAGCCCCAGCATTTT. Translation gives CASSPRDSRLLSNQPQHF.